This T cell receptor (beta chain) was identified during a study of identical twins. Study findings and constraints: Beta clonotypes that were abundant in cord blood contained fewer insertions, a pattern absent from memory repertoires. Beta out-of-frame sequences displayed a weaker excess of sharing between twins. Findings depended on cross-sectional statistics rather than tracking the same donors.

TCRdb reprocessed the 5' RACE reads with MiXCR, giving one entry per CDR3 protein. Of fewer than 500,000 distinct CDR3 sequences in the sample, roughly an eighth were seen once. This clonotype was seen more than once but under ten times. Its cognate antigen is unknown. The germline V and J ends were trimmed by 3 bases and 6 bases, with 8 bases remaining between them. The CDR3 covers 12 residues. Another study also made use of these data, one on yellow fever vaccine responses in identical twins.

This sequence originates from a young woman in good health. The genes are TRBV12-3 or TRBV12-4 and TRBJ1-1; D unclear. Sequenced: CD4+ T cells sorted from blood. CDR3 sequence reads: CASSLSLAEAFF. The CDR3 DNA is TGTGCCAGCAGTTTGTCCCTCGCTGAAGCTTTCTTT.